Sequencing of this T cell receptor beta chain was carried out in a study of regulatory T cells in long-lasting Graves disease (dated by TCRdb to 2020 to 2023). About the investigation overall: Newly diagnosed Graves' disease patients had taken antithyroid drugs for less than 3 months. A total of around 35 samples underwent TCR sequencing, from about 13 patients with persistent Graves' disease and 20 or so patients with newly diagnosed Graves' disease. The study was conducted in China and was registered as a clinical trial. This study used TCR sequencing and RNA sequencing of peripheral blood to compare persistent Graves' disease patients against newly diagnosed Graves' disease patients.

From the cysteine up to the phenylalanine, the CDR3 has a length of 15 residues. Only the CDR3 DNA is retained, 45 bases long and in frame from the first base. In the germline V gene (reference sequence), CDR1 corresponds to MNHEY and CDR2 to SMNVEV. The V and J ends are trimmed by 8 bases and 4 bases, leaving 18 bases between them. The time point tag for this specimen amounts to: newly diagnosed GD, antithyroid drugs for less than 3 months. RNA was extracted from PBMCs in TRIzol for both TCR sequencing and RNA sequencing. Graves' disease was diagnosed according to American Thyroid Association guidelines. Recruitment of patients was carried out at an endocrinology department in Xi'an, China. From each patient, approximately 10 milliliters of peripheral blood was collected into an EDTA anticoagulant tube. Ficoll Paque Plus density gradient separation was used to isolate PBMCs, and no further T cell sorting was performed. An Agilent 2100 Bioanalyzer and agarose gel were used to check RNA quality, while a NanoDrop 2000 measured RNA concentration.

This clonotype has more than one count but fewer than ten. No antigen is known for it. There are no base qualities to consult, and no much larger clone falls within one base. General conclusions and limits of the study: More public clonotypes were shared among persistent patients (roughly 2,700) than among newly diagnosed patients (966). The authors acknowledged the small sample size as a limitation that may reduce accuracy. Preferential use of TRBV28, TRBJ1-2 and TRBJ2-5 was observed in persistent disease, whereas TRBV20-1 and TRBJ2-1 were favored in newly diagnosed disease. Persistent Graves' disease patients showed lower TCR Shannon entropy and fewer highly expanded clones than newly diagnosed patients, suggesting clonal expansion. Because the primary lesion, thyroid tissue, could not be accessed, the study looked at peripheral blood alone. Only the TCR beta chain was sequenced and analyzed.

Receptor amplification or capture employed multiplex PCR. TCRdb lists the instrument as Illumina HiSeq 4000. To build TCR beta libraries, CDR3 regions were amplified by Arm-PCR using iRepertoire HTBI primers. Before sequencing, the PCR products went through gel purification. In the original analysis: Gene usage analysis of CDR3 amino acid clonotypes used the roughly 60 TRBV and fewer than 15 TRBJ segments found across samples. COPE and FqMerger were used to merge the filtered high-quality paired reads into contigs. BLAST was used to align contigs to IMGT TRBV, TRBD and TRBJ reference genes, and CDR3 was defined according to IMGT. Clonotypes above 0.1% frequency were classified as highly expanded clones. Shannon entropy was used to measure repertoire diversity, and the Gini coefficient was used to measure V-J evenness. A clonotype was considered public if more than one individual shared it. The public reads were reanalyzed by TCRdb: fastp trimming at Q25, MiXCR alignment, in-frame beta chains only. For every CDR3 protein sequence, its rows merge into one entry that carries the most common genes and DNA. For this entry, the V and J calls and clone size follow TCRdb and not the study's own pipeline. The table for this sample lists around 480,000 distinct CDR3 sequences; approximately 16% of them were counted only once. 20% to 25% of the sample lies in the top ten.

These data were also reused for a study on T cells in Graves' hyperthyroidism and ophthalmopathy. The second paper further reports: A patient counted as having stable Graves' hyperthyroidism if no progression to ophthalmopathy occurred over 18 months of follow-up. Hyperthyroidism patients were newly diagnosed, had a disease duration of under 2 months, and were aged 18 to 65 years. Any patient with an uncontrolled infection, another autoimmune disease, pregnancy or lactation was excluded. Clinical symptoms, serum thyroxine and TRAb, thyroid ultrasound, and orbital computed tomography formed the basis for the diagnoses. The TCR CDR3 was subjected to a first round of RT-PCR using the HTBI primer set and the Qiagen OneStep RT-PCR kit. Blood samples also contained most of the expanded thyroid clonotypes (frequency above 0.001), which suggests that blood repertoires may reflect thyroid immune responses. A model built on a 13 V-J signature distinguished ophthalmopathy from stable hyperthyroidism, reaching 85% to 90% sensitivity and around 82% specificity in cross-validation and 80%/75% in testing. During validation, the model predicted progression to ophthalmopathy a median of approximately 7 months ahead of onset, with around 71% sensitivity and less than 85% specificity. To identify distinguishing TCR V-J signatures, a discovery cohort of some 99 patients was used, comprising 40 to 45 with Graves' ophthalmopathy and 57 with stable Graves' hyperthyroidism. Whether ophthalmopathy could be predicted prospectively was tested in an independent validation cohort made up of under 20 hyperthyroidism patients plus 17 patients who later progressed to ophthalmopathy. The 100 discovery patients were randomly split 7:3 into training and test sets. The study also compared thyroid tissue and blood T-cell repertoires from about six Graves' hyperthyroidism patients. Once sampling was done, hyperthyroidism patients were given methimazole at a starting dose of 30 mg daily, whereas ophthalmopathy patients were given high-dose intravenous methylprednisolone. The libraries were constructed in a second round of multiplex PCR and then size-selected and purified. Libraries were sequenced paired-end with 100 bp reads on an Illumina HiSeq2000. SOAPnuke was used to process the raw data, with reads discarded if the reads contained adapters or uncalled bases, had a mean Phred below 15, or lacked an exact constant-primer or identifier match. High-quality paired reads were merged using COPE v1.2.5, and each unique nucleotide sequence was defined as a clonotype. MiTCR v1.1 was used to align the clonotypes against IMGT TRBV, TRBD and TRBJ reference segments. The analysis included only V-J combinations with a frequency above 0.0001, which together covered around 99% of the repertoires. A TCS score was defined as the ratio of F50 (clonal expansion) to E x V (chaos), with BLOSUM62-based TCRdist applied between CDR3 peptides within each V-J. Welch's t-statistics and random forest reduced 450 to 600 V-J features to about 12, which were used in a naive Bayes classifier (R e1071). No statistical method was used to fix the sample size in advance, and group allocation was not hidden from the investigators. The paper describes TCR Vbeta CDR3 sequencing of 135 peripheral blood samples, made up of fewer than 50 ophthalmopathy patients, some 76 hyperthyroidism patients and some 17 progressor patients.

This material consisted of peripheral blood mononuclear cells (PBMCs), taken at new diagnosis, from a patient treated with antithyroid drugs. The chain employs TRBV27 and TRBJ2-1; the D gene is perhaps TRBD2, from 6 matching bases. The TCR comes from a woman aged 35-65 years with Graves disease. Donor details come from another sample of the same person, matched by shared clones. CDR3 protein: CASVVGRGMYNEQFF. The bases read TGTGCCAGCGTTGTTGGGCGGGGAATGTACAATGAGCAGTTCTTC.